This T cell receptor (beta chain) is from a study of blood T cell repertoires in COVID-19 (dated by TCRdb to the early 2020s). Broadly, across the study: Samples from collaborators originated in the United States, Italy and Spain and spanned both the acute and convalescent phases of COVID-19. The material from the prospective study consisted of cDNA or gDNA derived from T cells, B-cell-depleted T cells, or PBMCs. Subjects who had been exposed to COVID-19, were actively infected with it, or had recovered from it provided the deeply sampled blood TCRbeta repertoires that made up the dataset. The repertoires were released in a freely available public database meant as a resource for research on the immune response to SARS-CoV-2. The samples were drawn from two sources: the first 160 participants of the ongoing ImmuneRACE study, and 950 to 1,500 subjects contributed by 6 global collaborators. A de-identified subject ID, COVID-19 status, age in years and sex were almost always included in the sample metadata. Where available, HLA class I and class II types were taken from metadata supplied by the sample provider and were not determined by assay-based typing.

Note on this clone: Its antigen is still unknown. One base away there is no much larger clone; base qualities are not given.

From a lookup of the germline V gene (reference sequence), CDR1 and CDR2 are LNHDA and SQIVND. There are 18 amino acids in the CDR3, from cysteine to phenylalanine inclusive. The read is trimmed to its CDR3 DNA, 54 bases read in frame from base 1. V gives up 0 bases and J gives up 2 bases, and the segment between their germline ends measures 17 bases. TCRbeta CDR3 regions were amplified from genomic DNA using the immunoSEQ Assay, a bias-controlled multiplex PCR. The authors' analysis ran thus. Within the assay, amplification of reference gene primers was used to estimate how many nucleated cells each sample contained. Sequence reads were collapsed and filtered to measure the absolute abundance of every unique TCRbeta CDR3 rearrangement. For each sample, productive Simpson clonality was calculated as the square root of Simpson's diversity index across productive rearrangements. TCRdb carries this immuneACCESS record with in-frame sequences only. Its versions omit some clonotypes, under half of them owing to an unresolved V gene in the studies checked, with the rest unexplained. The DNA gave D and trimming, while V, J and clone size come from that table. The table for this sample lists some 50,000 clones; 75% to 85% of them were counted only once. Together, the top ten hold 7% to 10% of the sample.

What the study reported, not specific to this receptor: The quantity of clinical and demographic metadata differed by source and by participant and was supplied without curation.

Whole blood was collected in K2EDTA tubes by collaborating institutions according to the institutions' own protocols. Collaborator samples were shipped for TCRbeta analysis as frozen whole blood, isolated PBMCs, or DNA extracted from either sample type. Recombination joined TRBV19 with TRBJ1-5; the D region possibly corresponds to TRBD1 (5 bases align). The sequence was obtained from a man aged 80 or over in a cohort sampled during active COVID-19. What was sequenced was peripheral blood. In nucleotides, the sequence is TGTGCCAGTAGTATAGATTATGCCAGGGCGACGGGCAATCAGCCCCAGCATTTT. Translated, it reads CASSIDYARATGNQPQHF.